The next 4 T cell receptor beta chains were all read from a single sample in a study of OX40 agonist ivuxolimab in advanced cancers. The method was immunoSEQ multiplex PCR; TCRdb's version includes in-frame clones alone and lacks a portion of them. The table has approximately 80,000 clones, 89% seen once. Sequenced material: CD4+ or CD8+ T cells sorted from blood, taken in a trial of the OX40 agonist ivuxolimab. The receptors originated from an adult with an advanced solid tumor such as melanoma, head and neck, liver or kidney cancer.

The chain employs TRBV6-1 and TRBJ1-5; the D gene is possibly TRBD1 (5 bases). Trimming took 2 bases from V and 6 from J, leaving 14 bases between them. Germline V gives CDR1 MNHNS, CDR2 SASEGT. The CDR3 runs 15 residues. The CDR3 loop reads CASSENNRSPQPQHF. Here the CDR3 DNA reads TGTGCCAGCAGTGAAAACAACAGGTCTCCTCAGCCCCAGCATTTT.

This chain joins TRBV7-9 and TRBJ1-5; possibly TRBD1 for D (6 bases). V was trimmed by 5 bases and J by 7 bases, leaving 15 bases between them. Germline assignment: CDR1 SEHNR and CDR2 FQNEAQ (reference sequence). This CDR3 is built from 14 residues. The CDR3 is CASSQTGRGQPQHF. CDR3 coding DNA: TGTGCCAGCAGCCAAACAGGGAGAGGGCAGCCCCAGCATTTT.

V gene TRBV6-6 combines with J gene TRBJ2-1; the D is unclear. The germline V gene has CDR1 MNHNY and CDR2 SVGAGI (reference sequence). The CDR3 runs to 12 residues. Trimming left V 6 bases short and J 9 bases short, with 12 bases between. CDR3 residues: CASSPPRGEQFF. In DNA, the CDR3 is TGTGCCAGCAGCCCCCCTCGCGGTGAGCAGTTCTTC.

This chain uses TRBV2 with TRBJ1-5, with 7 positions matching TRBD1. CDR1 and CDR2 from the germline V gene are SNHLY and FYNNEI. J was trimmed by 2 bases and V by 2 bases; bases with no gene match: 6. CDR3 length equals 16 residues. The CDR3, as DNA: TGTGCCAGCAGTGAACTCAGGGGGGGTGGCAATCAGCCCCAGCATTTT. Protein product: CASSELRGGGNQPQHF.